Listed below are T cell receptor beta chains from one sample, sequenced in a study of shared clonotypes between healthy human individuals. Here immunoSEQ multiplex PCR was the method, and the copy in TCRdb shows in-frame clones only, minus some. The profile covers roughly 2.2 million clones, with approximately 95% appearing a single time and about 0.37% taken by the ten largest. The source material was naive CD4+ T cells from PBMCs. These receptors were collected from a man between 18 and 29 years old in good health. Some clones in this sample may be carry-over from other donors' samples. The CDR3 runs from the conserved cysteine through the conserved F or W. A D gene is named only where the DNA matches it firmly. Some rows have no size entry. The others give once, few or many, or a class for an expanded clone.

NA	once	TRBV9	TRBJ2-3	CASSVADRHTDTQYF	TGTGCCAGCAGCGTAGCTGACAGGCATACGGATACGCAGTATTTT
NA	NA	TRBV28	TRBJ1-2	CASSSSPNYGYTF	TGTGCCAGCAGTTCCTCACCGAACTATGGCTACACCTTC
TRBD2	NA	TRBV5-1	TRBJ2-1	CASQGTSGTEQFF	TGCGCCAGTCAGGGGACTAGCGGGACTGAGCAGTTCTTC
NA	NA	TRBV7-2	TRBJ2-1	CASSTRVSGENEQFF	TGTGCCAGCAGCACCCGTGTAAGTGGGGAAAATGAGCAGTTCTTC
TRBD2	NA	TRBV28	TRBJ2-2	CASSSIAGVNTGELFF	TGTGCCAGCAGTTCCATAGCGGGAGTGAACACCGGGGAGCTGTTTTTT
NA	NA	TRBV7-2	TRBJ2-4	CASSLRERTENIQYF	TGTGCCAGCAGCTTAAGGGAGCGGACAGAAAACATTCAGTACTTC
NA	few	TRBV28	TRBJ2-7	CASLGGQYPREQYF	TGTGCCAGCCTTGGCGGGCAGTACCCCCGAGAGCAGTACTTC
NA	NA	TRBV19	TRBJ1-5	CASTPRRNQPQHF	TGTGCCAGTACCCCCAGGCGCAATCAGCCCCAGCATTTT
NA	NA	TRBV9	TRBJ2-7	CASSVDGRVNLGEQYF	TGTGCCAGCAGCGTAGACGGCCGGGTAAATCTGGGCGAGCAGTACTTC
TRBD2	NA	TRBV27	TRBJ2-7	CASSSAGGVPYEQYF	TGTGCCAGCAGTTCAGCGGGAGGGGTCCCCTACGAGCAGTACTTC
TRBD2	NA	TRBV27	TRBJ2-5	CASSFSGRAGETQYF	TGTGCCAGCAGTTTTAGCGGGAGGGCCGGTGAGACCCAGTACTTC
TRBD2	NA	TRBV6-6	TRBJ2-2	CASSYQLAGASGELFF	TGTGCCAGCAGTTACCAACTAGCGGGAGCCAGCGGGGAGCTGTTTTTT
NA	NA	TRBV28	TRBJ2-5	CASSTVKETQYF	TGTGCCAGCAGCACAGTGAAAGAGACCCAGTACTTC
NA	NA	TRBV28	TRBJ2-7	CASSLAQRAFSYEQYF	TGTGCCAGCAGTTTAGCCCAGCGGGCCTTCTCCTACGAGCAGTACTTC
NA	few	TRBV28	TRBJ1-5	CASSLGPNQPQHF	TGTGCCAGCAGTTTGGGACCCAATCAGCCCCAGCATTTT